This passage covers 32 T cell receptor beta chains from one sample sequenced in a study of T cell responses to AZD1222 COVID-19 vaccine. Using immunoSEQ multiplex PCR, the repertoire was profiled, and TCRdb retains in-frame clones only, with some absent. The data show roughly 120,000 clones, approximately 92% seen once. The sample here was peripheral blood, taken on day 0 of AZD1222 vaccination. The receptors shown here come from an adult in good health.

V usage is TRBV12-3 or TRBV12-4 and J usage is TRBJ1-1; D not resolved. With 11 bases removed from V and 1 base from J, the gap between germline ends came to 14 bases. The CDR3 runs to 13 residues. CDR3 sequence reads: CACGKARNTEAFF. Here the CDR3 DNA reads TGTGCCTGCGGGAAGGCGAGGAACACTGAAGCTTTCTTT.

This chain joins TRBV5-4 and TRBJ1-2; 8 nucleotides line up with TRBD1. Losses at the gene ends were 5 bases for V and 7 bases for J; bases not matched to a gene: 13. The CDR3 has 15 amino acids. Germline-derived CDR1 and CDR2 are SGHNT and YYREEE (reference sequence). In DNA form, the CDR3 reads TGTGCCAGCAGGACCTGGACAGGGAGAGTGGGTGGCTACACCTTC. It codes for CASRTWTGRVGGYTF.

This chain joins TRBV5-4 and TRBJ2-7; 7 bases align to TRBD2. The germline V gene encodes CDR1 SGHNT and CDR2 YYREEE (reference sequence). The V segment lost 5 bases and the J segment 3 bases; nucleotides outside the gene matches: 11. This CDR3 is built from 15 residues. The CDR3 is CASRPGEGRFYEQYF. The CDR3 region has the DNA TGTGCCAGCAGACCCGGGGAGGGGCGGTTCTACGAGCAGTACTTC.

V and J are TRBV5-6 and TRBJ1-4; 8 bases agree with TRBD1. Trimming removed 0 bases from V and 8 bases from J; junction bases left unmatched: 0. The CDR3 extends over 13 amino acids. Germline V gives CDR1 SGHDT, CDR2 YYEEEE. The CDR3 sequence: CASSLDRGEKLFF. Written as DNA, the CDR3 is TGTGCCAGCAGCTTGGACAGGGGGGAAAAACTGTTTTTT.

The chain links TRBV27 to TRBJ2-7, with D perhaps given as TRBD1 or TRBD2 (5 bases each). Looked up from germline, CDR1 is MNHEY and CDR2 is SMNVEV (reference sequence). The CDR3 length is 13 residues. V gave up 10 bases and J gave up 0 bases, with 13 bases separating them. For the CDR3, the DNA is TGTGCCACCGGGGCAGCTAGCTCCTACGAGCAGTACTTC. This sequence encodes CATGAASSYEQYF.

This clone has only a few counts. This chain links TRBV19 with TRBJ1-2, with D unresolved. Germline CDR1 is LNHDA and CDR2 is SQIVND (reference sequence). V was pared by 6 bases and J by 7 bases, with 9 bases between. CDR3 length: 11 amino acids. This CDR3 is CASRAGGGYTF. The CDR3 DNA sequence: TGTGCCAGTAGGGCGGGTGGTGGCTACACCTTC.

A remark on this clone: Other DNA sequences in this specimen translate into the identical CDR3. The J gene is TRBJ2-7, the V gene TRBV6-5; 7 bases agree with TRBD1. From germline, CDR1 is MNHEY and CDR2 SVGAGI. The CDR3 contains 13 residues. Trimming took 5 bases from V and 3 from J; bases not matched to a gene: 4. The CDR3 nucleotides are TGTGCCAGCAGTCCGACAGGGAACTACGAGCAGTACTTC. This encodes CASSPTGNYEQYF.

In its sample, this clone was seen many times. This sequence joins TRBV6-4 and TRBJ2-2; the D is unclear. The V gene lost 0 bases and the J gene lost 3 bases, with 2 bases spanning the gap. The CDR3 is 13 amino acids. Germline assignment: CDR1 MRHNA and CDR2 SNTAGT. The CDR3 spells CASSDSDTGELFF. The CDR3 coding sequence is TGTGCCAGCAGTGACTCGGACACCGGGGAGCTGTTTTTT.

CDR3 in amino acids: CASSPASDTEAFF. The CDR3 nucleotides read TGTGCCAGCTCACCCGCAAGCGACACTGAAGCTTTCTTT. V is TRBV18 and J is TRBJ1-1, with D hard to call. The germline V and J ends were trimmed by 3 bases and 3 bases, with 8 bases remaining between them. Germline V lookup: CDR1 KGHSH, CDR2 LQKENI. The CDR3 is 13 residues long.

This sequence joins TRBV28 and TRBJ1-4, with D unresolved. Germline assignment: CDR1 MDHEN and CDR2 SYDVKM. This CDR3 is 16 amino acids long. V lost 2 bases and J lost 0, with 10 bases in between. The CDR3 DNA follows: TGTGCCAGCAGTTTAAGGGCAGTAGCAACTAATGAAAAACTGTTTTTT. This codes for CASSLRAVATNEKLFF.

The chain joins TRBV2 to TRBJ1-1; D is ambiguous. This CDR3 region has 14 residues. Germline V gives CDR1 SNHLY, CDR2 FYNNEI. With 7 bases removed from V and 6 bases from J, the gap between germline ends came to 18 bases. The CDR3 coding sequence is TGTGCCAGCAAAGGGAACCCAGCCGGGTCTGAAGCTTTCTTT. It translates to CASKGNPAGSEAFF.

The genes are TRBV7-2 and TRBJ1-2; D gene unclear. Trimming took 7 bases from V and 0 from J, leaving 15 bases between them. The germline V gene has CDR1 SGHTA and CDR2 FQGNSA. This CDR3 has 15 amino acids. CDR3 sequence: CASTLWLSTNYGYTF. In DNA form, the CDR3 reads TGTGCCAGCACCCTATGGCTGTCAACTAACTATGGCTACACCTTC.

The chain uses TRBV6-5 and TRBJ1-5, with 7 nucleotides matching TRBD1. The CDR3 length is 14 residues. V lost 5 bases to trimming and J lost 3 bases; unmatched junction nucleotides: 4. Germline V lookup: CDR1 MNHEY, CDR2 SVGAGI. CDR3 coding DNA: TGTGCCAGCAGTCTTGACAGGGTCAATCAGCCCCAGCATTTT. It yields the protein CASSLDRVNQPQHF.

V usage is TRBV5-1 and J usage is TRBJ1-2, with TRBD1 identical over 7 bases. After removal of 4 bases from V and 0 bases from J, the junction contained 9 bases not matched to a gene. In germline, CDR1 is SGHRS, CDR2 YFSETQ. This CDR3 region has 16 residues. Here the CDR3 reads CASSPPWTGANYGYTF. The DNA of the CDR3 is TGCGCCAGCAGCCCTCCCTGGACAGGCGCTAACTATGGCTACACCTTC.

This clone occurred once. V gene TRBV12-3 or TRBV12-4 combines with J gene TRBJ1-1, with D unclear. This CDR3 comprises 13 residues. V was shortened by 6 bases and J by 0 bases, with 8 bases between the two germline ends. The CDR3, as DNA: TGTGCCAGCAGAAGGGCCCTGAACACTGAAGCTTTCTTT. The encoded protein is CASRRALNTEAFF.

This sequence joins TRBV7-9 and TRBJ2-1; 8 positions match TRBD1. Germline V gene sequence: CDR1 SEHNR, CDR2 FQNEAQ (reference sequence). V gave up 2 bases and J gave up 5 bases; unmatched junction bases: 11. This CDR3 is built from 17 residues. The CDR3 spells CASSLKGRGRVNNEQFF. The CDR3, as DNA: TGTGCCAGCAGCTTAAAAGGCAGGGGGCGCGTTAACAATGAGCAGTTCTTC.

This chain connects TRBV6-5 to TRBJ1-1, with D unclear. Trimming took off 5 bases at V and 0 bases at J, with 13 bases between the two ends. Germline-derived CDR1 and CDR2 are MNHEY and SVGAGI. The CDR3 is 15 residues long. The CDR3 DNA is TGTGCCAGCAGTCCTTCGACATGGATGAACACTGAAGCTTTCTTT. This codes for CASSPSTWMNTEAFF.

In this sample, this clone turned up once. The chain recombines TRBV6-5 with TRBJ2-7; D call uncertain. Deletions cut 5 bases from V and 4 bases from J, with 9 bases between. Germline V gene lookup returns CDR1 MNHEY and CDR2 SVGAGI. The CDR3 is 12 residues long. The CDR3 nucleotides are TGTGCCAGCAGTCAGACTTGGTACGAGCAGTACTTC. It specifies CASSQTWYEQYF.

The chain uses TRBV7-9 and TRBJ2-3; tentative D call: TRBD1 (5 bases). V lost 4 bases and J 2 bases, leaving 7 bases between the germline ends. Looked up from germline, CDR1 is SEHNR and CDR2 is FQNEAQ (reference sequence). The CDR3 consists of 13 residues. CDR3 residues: CASSSDTTDTQYF. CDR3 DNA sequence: TGTGCCAGCAGCTCGGACACCACAGATACGCAGTATTTT.

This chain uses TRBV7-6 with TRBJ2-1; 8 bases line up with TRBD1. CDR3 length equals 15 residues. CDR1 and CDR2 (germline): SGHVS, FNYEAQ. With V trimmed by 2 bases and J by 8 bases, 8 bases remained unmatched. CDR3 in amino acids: CASSLPTGAFDEQFF. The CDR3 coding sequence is TGTGCCAGCAGCTTACCGACAGGGGCTTTCGATGAGCAGTTCTTC.

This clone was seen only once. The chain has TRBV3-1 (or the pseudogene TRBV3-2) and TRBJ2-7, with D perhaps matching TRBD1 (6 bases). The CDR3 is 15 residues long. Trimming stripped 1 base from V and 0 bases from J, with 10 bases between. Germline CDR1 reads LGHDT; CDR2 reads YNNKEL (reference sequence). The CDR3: CASSQATGSSYEQYF. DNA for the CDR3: TGTGCCAGCAGCCAAGCAACAGGGAGCTCCTACGAGCAGTACTTC.

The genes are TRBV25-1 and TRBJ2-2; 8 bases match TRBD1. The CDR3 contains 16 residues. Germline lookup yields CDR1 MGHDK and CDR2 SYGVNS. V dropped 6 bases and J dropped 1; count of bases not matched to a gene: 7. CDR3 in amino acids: CASRSSGTGNTGELFF. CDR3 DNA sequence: TGTGCCAGCAGATCTTCAGGGACAGGGAACACCGGGGAGCTGTTTTTT.

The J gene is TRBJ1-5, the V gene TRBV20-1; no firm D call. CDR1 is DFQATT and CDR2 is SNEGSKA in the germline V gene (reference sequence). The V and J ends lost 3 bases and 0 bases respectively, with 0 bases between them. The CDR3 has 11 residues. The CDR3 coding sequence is TGCAGTGCTAGTAGCAATCAGCCCCAGCATTTT. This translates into CSASSNQPQHF.

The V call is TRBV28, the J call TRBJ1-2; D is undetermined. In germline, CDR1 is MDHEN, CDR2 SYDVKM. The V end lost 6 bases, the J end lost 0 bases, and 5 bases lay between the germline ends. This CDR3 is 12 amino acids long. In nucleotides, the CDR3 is TGTGCCAGCAGCACGACTAACTATGGCTACACCTTC. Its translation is CASSTTNYGYTF.

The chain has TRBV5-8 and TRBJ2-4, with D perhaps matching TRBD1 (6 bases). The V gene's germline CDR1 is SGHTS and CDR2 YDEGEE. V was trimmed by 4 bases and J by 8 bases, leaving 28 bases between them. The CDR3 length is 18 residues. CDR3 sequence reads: CASSLDQTDGTPEDIQYF. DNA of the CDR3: TGTGCCAGCAGCCTAGATCAAACTGACGGGACACCGGAGGACATTCAGTACTTC.

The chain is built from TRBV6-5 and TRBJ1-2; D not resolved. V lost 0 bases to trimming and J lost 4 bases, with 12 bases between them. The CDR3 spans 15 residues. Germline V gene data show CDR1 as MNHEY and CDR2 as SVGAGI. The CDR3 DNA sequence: TGTGCCAGCAGTTACTCTATCAAGAGGGCCTATGGCTACACCTTC. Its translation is CASSYSIKRAYGYTF.

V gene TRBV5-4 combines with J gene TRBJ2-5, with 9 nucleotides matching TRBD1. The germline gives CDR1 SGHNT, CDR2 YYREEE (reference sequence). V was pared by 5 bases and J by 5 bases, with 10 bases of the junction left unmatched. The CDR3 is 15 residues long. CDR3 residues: CASSSPGQGWETQYF. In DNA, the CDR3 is TGTGCCAGCAGTTCCCCGGGACAGGGTTGGGAGACCCAGTACTTC.

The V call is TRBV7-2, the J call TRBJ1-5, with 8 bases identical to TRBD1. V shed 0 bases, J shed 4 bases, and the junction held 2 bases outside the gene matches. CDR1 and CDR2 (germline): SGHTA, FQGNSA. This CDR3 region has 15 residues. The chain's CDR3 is CASSLAQGVNQPQHF. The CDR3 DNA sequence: TGTGCCAGCAGCTTAGCACAGGGGGTGAATCAGCCCCAGCATTTT. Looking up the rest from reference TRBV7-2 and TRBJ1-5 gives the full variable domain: GAGVSQSPSNKVTEKGKDVELRCDPISGHTALYWYRQSLGQGLEFLIYFQGNSAPDKSGLPSDRFSAERTGGSVSTLTIQRTQQEDSAVYLCASSLAQGVNQPQHFGDGTRLSIL.

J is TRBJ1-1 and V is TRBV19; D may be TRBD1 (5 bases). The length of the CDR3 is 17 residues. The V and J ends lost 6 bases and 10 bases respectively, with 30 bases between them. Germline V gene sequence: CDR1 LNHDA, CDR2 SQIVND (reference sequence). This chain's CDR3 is CASSRNFGTELLGVAFF. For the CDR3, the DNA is TGTGCCAGTAGCCGGAATTTCGGGACGGAGCTTTTGGGGGTAGCTTTCTTT.

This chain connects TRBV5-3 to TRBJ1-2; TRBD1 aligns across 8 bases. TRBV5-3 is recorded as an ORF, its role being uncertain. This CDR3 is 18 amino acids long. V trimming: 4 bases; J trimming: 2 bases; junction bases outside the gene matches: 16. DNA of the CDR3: TGTGCCAGAAGCCATTGGGACAGGCCCATTCGGGGGAACTATGGCTACACCTTC. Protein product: CARSHWDRPIRGNYGYTF.

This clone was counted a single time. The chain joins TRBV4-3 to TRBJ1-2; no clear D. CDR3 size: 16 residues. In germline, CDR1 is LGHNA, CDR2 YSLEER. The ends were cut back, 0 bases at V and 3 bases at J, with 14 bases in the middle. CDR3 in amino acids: CASSQDTRRTHYGYTF. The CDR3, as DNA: TGCGCCAGCAGCCAAGATACGAGAAGGACCCACTATGGCTACACCTTC.

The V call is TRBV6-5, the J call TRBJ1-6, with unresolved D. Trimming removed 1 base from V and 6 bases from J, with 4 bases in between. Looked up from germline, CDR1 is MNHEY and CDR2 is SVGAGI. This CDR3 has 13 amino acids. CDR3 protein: CASSYYGNSPLHF. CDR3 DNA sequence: TGTGCCAGCAGTTACTACGGTAATTCACCCCTCCACTTT.